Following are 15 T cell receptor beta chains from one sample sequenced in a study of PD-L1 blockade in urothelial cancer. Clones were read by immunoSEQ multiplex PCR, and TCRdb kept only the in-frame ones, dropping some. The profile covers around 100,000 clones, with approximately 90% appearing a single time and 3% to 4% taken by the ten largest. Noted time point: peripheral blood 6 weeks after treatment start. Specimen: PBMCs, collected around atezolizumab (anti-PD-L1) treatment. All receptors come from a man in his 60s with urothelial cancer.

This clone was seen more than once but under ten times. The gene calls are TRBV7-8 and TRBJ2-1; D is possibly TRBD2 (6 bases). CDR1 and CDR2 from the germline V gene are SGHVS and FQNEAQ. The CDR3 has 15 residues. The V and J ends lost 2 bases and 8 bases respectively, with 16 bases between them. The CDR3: CASSLITAGNYEQFF. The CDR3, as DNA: TGTGCCAGCAGCTTAATCACAGCGGGTAACTATGAGCAGTTCTTC. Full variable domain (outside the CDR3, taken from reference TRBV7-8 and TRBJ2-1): GAGVSQSPRYKVAKRGQDVALRCDPISGHVSLFWYQQALGQGPEFLTYFQNEAQLDKSGLPSDRFFAERPEGSVSTLKIQRTQQEDSAVYLCASSLITAGNYEQFFGPGTRLTVL.

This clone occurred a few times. CDR3 region: CASSVSLNTIYF. The CDR3, as DNA: TGTGCCAGCAGCGTTAGTTTAAACACCATATATTTT. The chain joins TRBV28 to TRBJ1-3; no clear D. The germline V and J ends were trimmed by 6 bases and 6 bases, with 9 bases remaining between them. The germline gives CDR1 MDHEN, CDR2 SYDVKM. The CDR3 loop spans 12 amino acids.

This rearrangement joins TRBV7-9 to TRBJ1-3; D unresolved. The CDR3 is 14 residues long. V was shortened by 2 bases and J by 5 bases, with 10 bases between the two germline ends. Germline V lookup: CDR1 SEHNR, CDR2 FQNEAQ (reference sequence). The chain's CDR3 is CASSLRGRRNTIYF. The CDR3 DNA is TGTGCCAGCAGCTTACGAGGGAGACGAAACACCATATATTTT.

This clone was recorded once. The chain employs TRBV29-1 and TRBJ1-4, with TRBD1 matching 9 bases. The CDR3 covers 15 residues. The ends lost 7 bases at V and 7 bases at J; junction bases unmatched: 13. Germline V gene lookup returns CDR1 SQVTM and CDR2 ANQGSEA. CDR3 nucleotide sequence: TGCAGCGACCCCCCCACGGACAGGGGAGGTGAAAAACTGTTTTTT. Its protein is CSDPPTDRGGEKLFF.

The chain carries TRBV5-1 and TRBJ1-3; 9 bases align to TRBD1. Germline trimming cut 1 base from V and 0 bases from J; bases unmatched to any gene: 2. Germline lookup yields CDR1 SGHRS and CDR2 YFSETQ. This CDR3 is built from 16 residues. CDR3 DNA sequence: TGCGCCAGCAGCTTGACAGGGGGCATCTCTGGAAACACCATATATTTT. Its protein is CASSLTGGISGNTIYF.

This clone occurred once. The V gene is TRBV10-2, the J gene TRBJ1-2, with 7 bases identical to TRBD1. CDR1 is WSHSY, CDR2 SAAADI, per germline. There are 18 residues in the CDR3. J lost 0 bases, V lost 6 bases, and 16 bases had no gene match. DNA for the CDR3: TGCGCCAGCAGGGGAAACGGGACAGTCCCGAATACTAACTATGGCTACACCTTC. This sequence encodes CASRGNGTVPNTNYGYTF.

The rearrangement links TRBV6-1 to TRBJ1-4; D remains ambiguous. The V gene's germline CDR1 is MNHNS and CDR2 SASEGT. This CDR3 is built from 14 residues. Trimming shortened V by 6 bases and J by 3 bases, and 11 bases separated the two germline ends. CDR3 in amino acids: CASSRGRANEKLFF. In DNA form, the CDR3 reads TGTGCCAGCAGCCGAGGGCGGGCTAATGAAAAACTGTTTTTT.

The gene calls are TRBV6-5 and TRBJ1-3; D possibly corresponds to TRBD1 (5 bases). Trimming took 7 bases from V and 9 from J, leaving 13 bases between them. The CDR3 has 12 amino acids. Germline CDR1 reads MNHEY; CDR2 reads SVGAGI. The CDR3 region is CASKTLGGTIYF. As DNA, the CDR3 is TGTGCCAGCAAGACACTGGGGGGCACCATATATTTT.

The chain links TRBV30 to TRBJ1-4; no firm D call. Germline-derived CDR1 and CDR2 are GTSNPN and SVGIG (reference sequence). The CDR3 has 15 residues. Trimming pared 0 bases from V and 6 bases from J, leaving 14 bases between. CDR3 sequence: CAWSVLVGQDEKLFF. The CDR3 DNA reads TGTGCCTGGAGTGTACTAGTAGGGCAGGATGAAAAACTGTTTTTT.

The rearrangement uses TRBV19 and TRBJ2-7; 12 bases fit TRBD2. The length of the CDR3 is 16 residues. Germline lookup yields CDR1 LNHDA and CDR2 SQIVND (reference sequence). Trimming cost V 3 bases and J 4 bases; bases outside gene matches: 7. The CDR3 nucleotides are TGTGCCAGTAGTATGGCGACTAGCGGGAGTAAATACGAGCAGTACTTC. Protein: CASSMATSGSKYEQYF.

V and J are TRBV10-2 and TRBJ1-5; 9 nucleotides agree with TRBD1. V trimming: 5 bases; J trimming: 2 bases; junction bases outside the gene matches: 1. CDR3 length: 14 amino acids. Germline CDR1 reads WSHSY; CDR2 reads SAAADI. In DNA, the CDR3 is TGCGCCAGCAGTCGGACAGGGGGCAATCAGCCCCAGCATTTT. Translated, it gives CASSRTGGNQPQHF.

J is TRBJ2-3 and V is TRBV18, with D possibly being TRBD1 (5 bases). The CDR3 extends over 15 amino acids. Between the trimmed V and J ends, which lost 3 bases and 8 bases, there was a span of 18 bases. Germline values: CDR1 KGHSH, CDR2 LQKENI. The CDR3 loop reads CASSPTLQGYGTQYF. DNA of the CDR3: TGTGCCAGCTCACCTACTCTGCAGGGTTACGGTACGCAGTATTTT.

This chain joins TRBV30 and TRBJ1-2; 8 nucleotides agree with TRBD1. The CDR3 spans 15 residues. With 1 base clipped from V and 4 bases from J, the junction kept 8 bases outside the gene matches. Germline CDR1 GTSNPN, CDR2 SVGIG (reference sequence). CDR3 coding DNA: TGTGCCTGGAGTGGCCGGACAGGGCTAGGCTATGGCTACACCTTC. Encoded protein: CAWSGRTGLGYGYTF.

CDR3 sequence reads: CASSLVSGANVLTF. The CDR3 DNA follows: TGTGCCAGCAGCTTGGTATCTGGGGCCAACGTCCTGACTTTC. The V call is TRBV5-6, the J call TRBJ2-6; D unclear. Trimming left V 0 bases short and J 1 base short, with 2 bases between. This CDR3 has 14 residues. Germline lookup yields CDR1 SGHDT and CDR2 YYEEEE.

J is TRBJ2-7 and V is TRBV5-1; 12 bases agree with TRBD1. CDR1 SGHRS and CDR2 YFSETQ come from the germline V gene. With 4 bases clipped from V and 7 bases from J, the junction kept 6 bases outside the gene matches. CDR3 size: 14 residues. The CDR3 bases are TGCGCCAGCAGCCAGGGACAGGGGGCTGGGGAGCAGTACTTC. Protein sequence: CASSQGQGAGEQYF.